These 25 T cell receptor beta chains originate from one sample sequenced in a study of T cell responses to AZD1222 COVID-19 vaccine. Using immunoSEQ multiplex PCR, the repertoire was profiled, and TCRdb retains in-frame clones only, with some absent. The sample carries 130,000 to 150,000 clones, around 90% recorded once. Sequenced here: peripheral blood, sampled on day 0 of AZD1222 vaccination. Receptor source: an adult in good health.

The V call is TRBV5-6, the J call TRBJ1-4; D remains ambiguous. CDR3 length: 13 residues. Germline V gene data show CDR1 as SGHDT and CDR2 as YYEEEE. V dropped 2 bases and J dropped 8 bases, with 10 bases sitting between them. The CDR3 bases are TGTGCCAGCAGCTTTTTAACGGCGGAAAAACTGTTTTTT. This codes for CASSFLTAEKLFF.

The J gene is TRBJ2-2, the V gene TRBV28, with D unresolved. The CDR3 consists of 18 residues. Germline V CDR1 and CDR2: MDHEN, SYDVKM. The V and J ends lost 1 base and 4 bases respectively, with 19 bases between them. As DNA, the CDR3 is TGTGCCAGCAGTTTATCGGCTGGTAAGCCCCGGGCCACCGGGGAGCTGTTTTTT. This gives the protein CASSLSAGKPRATGELFF.

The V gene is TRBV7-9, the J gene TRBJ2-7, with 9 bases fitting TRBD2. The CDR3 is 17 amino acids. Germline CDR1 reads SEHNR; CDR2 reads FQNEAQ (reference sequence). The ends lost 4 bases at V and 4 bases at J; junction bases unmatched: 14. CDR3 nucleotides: TGTGCCAGCAGCTCACTGGCCATAGCGGGAGTAGTATACGAGCAGTACTTC. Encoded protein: CASSSLAIAGVVYEQYF.

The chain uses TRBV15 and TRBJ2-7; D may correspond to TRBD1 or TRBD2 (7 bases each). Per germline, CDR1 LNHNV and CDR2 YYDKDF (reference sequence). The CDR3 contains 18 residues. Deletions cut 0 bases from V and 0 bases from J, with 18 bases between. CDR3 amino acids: CATSREEAGQPLSYEQYF. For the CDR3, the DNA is TGTGCCACCAGCAGAGAAGAAGCGGGACAGCCCCTCTCCTACGAGCAGTACTTC.

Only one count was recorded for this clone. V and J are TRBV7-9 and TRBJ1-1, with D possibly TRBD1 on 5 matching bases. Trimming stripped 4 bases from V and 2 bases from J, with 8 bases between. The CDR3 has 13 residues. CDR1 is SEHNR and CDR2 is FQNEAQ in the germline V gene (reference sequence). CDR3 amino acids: CASSSTGNTEAFF. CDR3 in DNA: TGTGCCAGCAGCTCAACAGGAAACACTGAAGCTTTCTTT.

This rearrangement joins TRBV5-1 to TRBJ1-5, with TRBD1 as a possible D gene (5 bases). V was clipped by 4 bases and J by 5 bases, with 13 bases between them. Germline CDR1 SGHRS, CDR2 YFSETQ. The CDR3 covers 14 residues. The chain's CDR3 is CASSEGAGDQPQHF. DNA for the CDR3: TGCGCCAGCAGCGAAGGGGCCGGCGATCAGCCCCAGCATTTT.

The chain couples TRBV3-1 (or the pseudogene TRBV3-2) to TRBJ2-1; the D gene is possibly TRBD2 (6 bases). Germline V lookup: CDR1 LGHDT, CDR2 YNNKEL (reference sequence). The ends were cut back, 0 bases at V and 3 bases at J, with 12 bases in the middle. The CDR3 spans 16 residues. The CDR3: CASSQDFSGLYNEQFF. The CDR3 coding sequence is TGTGCCAGCAGCCAAGATTTCAGCGGGCTCTACAATGAGCAGTTCTTC.

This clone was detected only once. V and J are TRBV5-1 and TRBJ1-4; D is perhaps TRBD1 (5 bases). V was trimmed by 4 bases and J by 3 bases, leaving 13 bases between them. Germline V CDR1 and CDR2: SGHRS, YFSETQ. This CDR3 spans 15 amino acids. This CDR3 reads CASSPIAGPNEKLFF. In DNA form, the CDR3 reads TGCGCCAGCAGCCCCATTGCAGGGCCTAATGAAAAACTGTTTTTT.

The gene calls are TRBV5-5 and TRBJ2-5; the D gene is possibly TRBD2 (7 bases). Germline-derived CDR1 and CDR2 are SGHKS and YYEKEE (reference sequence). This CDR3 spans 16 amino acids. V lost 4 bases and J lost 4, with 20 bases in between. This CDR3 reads CASSLRFRGAGETQYF. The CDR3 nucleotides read TGTGCCAGCAGCCTCCGATTCCGGGGGGCAGGAGAGACCCAGTACTTC.

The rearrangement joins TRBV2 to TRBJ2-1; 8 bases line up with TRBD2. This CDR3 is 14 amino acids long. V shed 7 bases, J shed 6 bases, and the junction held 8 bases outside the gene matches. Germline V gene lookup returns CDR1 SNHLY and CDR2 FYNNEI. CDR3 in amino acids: CASKREFTVNEQFF. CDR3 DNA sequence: TGTGCCAGCAAGCGGGAGTTCACCGTCAATGAGCAGTTCTTC.

The CDR3 is CASRQGRYTEAFF. CDR3 nucleotides: TGCGCCAGCAGACAGGGGAGGTACACTGAAGCTTTCTTT. This chain connects TRBV10-2 to TRBJ1-1; 7 bases map to TRBD1. Germline V lookup: CDR1 WSHSY, CDR2 SAAADI. This CDR3 spans 13 amino acids. J lost 3 bases, V lost 6 bases, and 4 bases had no gene match.

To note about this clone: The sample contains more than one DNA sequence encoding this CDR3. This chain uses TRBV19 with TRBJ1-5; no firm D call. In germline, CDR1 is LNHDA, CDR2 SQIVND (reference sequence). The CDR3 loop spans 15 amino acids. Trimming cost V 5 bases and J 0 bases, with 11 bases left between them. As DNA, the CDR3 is TGTGCCAGTAGTTGGTCCGCGTATAGCAATCAGCCCCAGCATTTT. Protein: CASSWSAYSNQPQHF. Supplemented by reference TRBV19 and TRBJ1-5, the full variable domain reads DGGITQSPKYLFRKEGQNVTLSCEQNLNHDAMYWYRQDPGQGLRLIYYSQIVNDFQKGDIAEGYSVSREKKESFPLTVTSAQKNPTAFYLCASSWSAYSNQPQHFGDGTRLSIL.

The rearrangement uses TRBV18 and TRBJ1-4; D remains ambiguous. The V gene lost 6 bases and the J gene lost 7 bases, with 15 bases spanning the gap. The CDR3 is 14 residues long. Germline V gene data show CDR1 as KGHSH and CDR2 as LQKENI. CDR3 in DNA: TGTGCCAGCTCGGAGTCCGGGGTTAGTGAAAAACTGTTTTTT. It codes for CASSESGVSEKLFF.

CDR3 sequence reads: CASSPRLGIRAEAFF. CDR3 coding DNA: TGTGCCAGCAGCCCCCGTCTGGGGATTAGGGCTGAAGCTTTCTTT. This chain connects TRBV5-5 to TRBJ1-1, with no clear D. V was pared by 4 bases and J by 6 bases, with 19 bases between. The V gene's germline CDR1 is SGHKS and CDR2 YYEKEE (reference sequence). The CDR3 totals 15 residues. The full variable domain, its missing parts supplied by reference TRBV5-5 and TRBJ1-1, is DAGVTQSPTHLIKTRGQQVTLRCSPISGHKSVSWYQQVLGQGPQFIFQYYEKEERGRGNFPDRFSARQFPNYSSELNVNALLLGDSALYLCASSPRLGIRAEAFFGQGTRLTVV.

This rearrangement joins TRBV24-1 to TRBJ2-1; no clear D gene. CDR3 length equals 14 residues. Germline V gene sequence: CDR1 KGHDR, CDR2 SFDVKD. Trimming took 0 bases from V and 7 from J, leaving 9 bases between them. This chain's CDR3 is CATSDLGSANEQFF. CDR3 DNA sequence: TGTGCCACCAGTGATTTGGGCTCGGCTAATGAGCAGTTCTTC.

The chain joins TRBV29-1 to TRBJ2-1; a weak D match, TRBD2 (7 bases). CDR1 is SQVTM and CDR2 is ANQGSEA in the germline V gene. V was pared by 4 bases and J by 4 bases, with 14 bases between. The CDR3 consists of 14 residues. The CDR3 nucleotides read TGCAGCGTTGTGGCCAGCGGGACATACAATGAGCAGTTCTTC. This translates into CSVVASGTYNEQFF.

CDR3 DNA: TGTGCCATCAGTGCATCAGGGGCGGATGGCTACACCTTC. This sequence encodes CAISASGADGYTF. The chain combines TRBV10-3 with TRBJ1-2, with a weak D call TRBD1 (6 bases). V lost 4 bases and J lost 6, with 12 bases in between. The V gene's germline CDR1 is ENHRY and CDR2 SYGVKD. The CDR3 covers 13 residues.

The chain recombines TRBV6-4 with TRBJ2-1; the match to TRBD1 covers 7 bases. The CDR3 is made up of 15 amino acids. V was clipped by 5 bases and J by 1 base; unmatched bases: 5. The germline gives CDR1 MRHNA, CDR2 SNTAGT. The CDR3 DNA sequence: TGTGCCAGCAGTCAAGACAGGGCGTCCTACAATGAGCAGTTCTTC. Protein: CASSQDRASYNEQFF.

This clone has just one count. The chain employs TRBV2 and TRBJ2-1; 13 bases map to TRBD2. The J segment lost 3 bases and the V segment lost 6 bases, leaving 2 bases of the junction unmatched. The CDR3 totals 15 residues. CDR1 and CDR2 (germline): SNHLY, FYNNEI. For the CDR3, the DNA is TGTGCCAGCAGCACTAGCGGGAGGGGCTACAATGAGCAGTTCTTC. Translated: CASSTSGRGYNEQFF.

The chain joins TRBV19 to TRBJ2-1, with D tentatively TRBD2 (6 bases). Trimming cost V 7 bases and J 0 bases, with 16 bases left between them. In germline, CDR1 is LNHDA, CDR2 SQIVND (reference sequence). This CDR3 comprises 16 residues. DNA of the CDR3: TGTGCCAGTACCCTAAGCGGGCCCAACTCCTACAATGAGCAGTTCTTC. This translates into CASTLSGPNSYNEQFF.

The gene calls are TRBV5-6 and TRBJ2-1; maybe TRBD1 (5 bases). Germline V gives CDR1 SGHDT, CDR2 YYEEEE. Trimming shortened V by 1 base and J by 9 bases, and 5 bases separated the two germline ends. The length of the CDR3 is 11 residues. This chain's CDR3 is CASSLTGEQFF. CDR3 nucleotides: TGTGCCAGCAGCTTGACAGGTGAGCAGTTCTTC.

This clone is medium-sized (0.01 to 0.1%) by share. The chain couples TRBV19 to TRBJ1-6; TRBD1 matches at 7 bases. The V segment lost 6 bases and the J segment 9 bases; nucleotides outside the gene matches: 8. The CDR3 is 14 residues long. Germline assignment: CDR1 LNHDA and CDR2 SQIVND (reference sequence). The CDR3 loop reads CASSFPGGFSPLHF. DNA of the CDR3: TGTGCCAGTAGCTTTCCAGGGGGTTTTTCACCCCTCCACTTT.

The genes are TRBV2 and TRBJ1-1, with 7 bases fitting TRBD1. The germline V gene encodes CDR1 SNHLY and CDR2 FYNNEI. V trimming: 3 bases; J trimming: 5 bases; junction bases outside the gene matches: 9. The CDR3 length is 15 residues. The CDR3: CASSEGQLPWTEAFF. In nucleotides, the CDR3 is TGTGCCAGCAGTGAGGGACAGCTCCCGTGGACTGAAGCTTTCTTT. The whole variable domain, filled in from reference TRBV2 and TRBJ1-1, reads EPEVTQTPSHQVTQMGQEVILRCVPISNHLYFYWYRQILGQKVEFLVSFYNNEISEKSEIFDDQFSVERPDGSNFTLKIRSTKLEDSAMYFCASSEGQLPWTEAFFGQGTRLTVV.

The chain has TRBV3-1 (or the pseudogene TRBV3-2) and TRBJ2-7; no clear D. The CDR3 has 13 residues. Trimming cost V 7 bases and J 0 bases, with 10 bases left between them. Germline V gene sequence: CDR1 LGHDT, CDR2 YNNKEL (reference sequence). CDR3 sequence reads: CASNSGSSYEQYF. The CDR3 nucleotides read TGTGCCAGCAATAGTGGTAGCTCCTACGAGCAGTACTTC.

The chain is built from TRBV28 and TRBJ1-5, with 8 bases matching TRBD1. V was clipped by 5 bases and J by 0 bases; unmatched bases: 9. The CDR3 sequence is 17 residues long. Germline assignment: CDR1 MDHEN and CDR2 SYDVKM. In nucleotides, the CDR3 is TGTGCCAGCAGTCCCAGCTCCGGGACAGGTAGCAATCAGCCCCAGCATTTT. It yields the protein CASSPSSGTGSNQPQHF.